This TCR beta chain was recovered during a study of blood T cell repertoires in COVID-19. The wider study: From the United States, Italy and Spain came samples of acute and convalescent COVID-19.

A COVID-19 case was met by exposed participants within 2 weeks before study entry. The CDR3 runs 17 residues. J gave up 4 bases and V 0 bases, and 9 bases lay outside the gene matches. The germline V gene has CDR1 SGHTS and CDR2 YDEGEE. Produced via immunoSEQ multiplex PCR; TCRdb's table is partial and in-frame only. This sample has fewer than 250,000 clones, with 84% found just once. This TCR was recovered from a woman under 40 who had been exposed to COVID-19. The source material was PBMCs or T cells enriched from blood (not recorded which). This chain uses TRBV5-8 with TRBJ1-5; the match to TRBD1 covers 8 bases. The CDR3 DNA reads TGTGCCAGCAGCTTGGAAATAGGCAGGGGGCCTAATCAGCCCCAGCATTTT. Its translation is CASSLEIGRGPNQPQHF.